One and the same sample provided the 13 T cell receptor beta chains below, sequenced in a study of blood T cell repertoires in COVID-19. The table came from immunoSEQ multiplex PCR; TCRdb's copy has only in-frame clones and leaves some out. The profile shows 200,000 to 300,000 clones, roughly 80% of them singletons. The specimen sequenced was peripheral blood. Receptors were obtained from a woman aged 60 to 75 with active or convalescent COVID-19.

J is TRBJ2-6 and V is TRBV28; 10 nucleotides agree with TRBD2. CDR3 length: 19 residues. CDR1 and CDR2 (germline): MDHEN, SYDVKM. Trimming cost V 7 bases and J 0 bases; bases outside gene matches: 12. The CDR3 bases are TGTGCCAGCAAACTAGGCGGTAGCGGGGGGCGCTCTGGGGCCAACGTCCTGACTTTC. Translating gives CASKLGGSGGRSGANVLTF.

The chain combines TRBV19 with TRBJ1-1, with TRBD1 matching over 10 bases. The CDR3 runs 11 residues. Unmatched junction bases numbered 0, after V lost 6 bases and J lost 8 bases. Germline assignment: CDR1 LNHDA and CDR2 SQIVND (reference sequence). The CDR3: CASRDRGEAFF. The DNA for the CDR3 is TGTGCCAGTAGGGACAGGGGGGAAGCTTTCTTT.

The chain has TRBV28 and TRBJ2-6; TRBD2 matches at 16 bases. The CDR3 contains 20 residues. Germline-derived CDR1 and CDR2 are MDHEN and SYDVKM. V gave up 3 bases and J gave up 0 bases; unmatched junction bases: 5. CDR3 residues: CASSLAGLAGGPSGANVLTF. DNA of the CDR3: TGTGCCAGCAGTTTGGCGGGACTAGCGGGGGGGCCCTCTGGGGCCAACGTCCTGACTTTC.

The V and J genes are TRBV18 and TRBJ1-1; no clear D gene. Germline CDR1 reads KGHSH; CDR2 reads LQKENI. CDR3 size: 13 residues. V was cut by 4 bases and J by 2 bases, with 8 bases left in between. The CDR3 DNA follows: TGTGCCAGCTCACGCGGCAGCAACACTGAAGCTTTCTTT. It codes for CASSRGSNTEAFF.

This clone showed up just once. The rearrangement links TRBV23-1 to TRBJ1-1; TRBD1 matches at 8 bases. TRBV23-1 is annotated as an ORF whose role is uncertain. Germline trimming cut 0 bases from V and 5 bases from J; bases unmatched to any gene: 5. The CDR3 spans 15 residues. The CDR3 reads CASSQSRGRRTEAFF. The CDR3 DNA is TGCGCCAGCAGTCAATCCAGGGGGCGGCGGACTGAAGCTTTCTTT.

The V gene is TRBV6-5, the J gene TRBJ1-1, with D possibly TRBD1 on 5 matching bases. The V gene's germline CDR1 is MNHEY and CDR2 SVGAGI. This CDR3 has 14 amino acids. The V end was cut by 4 bases, the J end by 3 bases, with 12 bases between. As DNA, the CDR3 is TGTGCCAGCAGTTCGTGGGGGGGGGACACTGAAGCTTTCTTT. Translation: CASSSWGGDTEAFF.

This chain links TRBV5-6 with TRBJ1-2, with 11 positions matching TRBD1. CDR1 and CDR2 from the germline V gene are SGHDT and YYEEEE. V lost 4 bases, J lost 4 bases, and 6 bases stayed unmatched. This CDR3 region has 15 residues. The CDR3 region is CASSTRTGGTYGYTF. DNA for the CDR3: TGTGCCAGCAGCACCCGGACAGGGGGCACCTATGGCTACACCTTC.

V usage is TRBV2 and J usage is TRBJ2-5, with 14 nucleotides matching TRBD2. CDR1 and CDR2 from the germline V gene are SNHLY and FYNNEI. The CDR3 is 15 amino acids. The trim removed 4 bases at V and 5 bases at J, leaving 3 bases unmatched. Here the CDR3 reads CASSGTSGGHETQYF. DNA of the CDR3: TGTGCCAGCAGTGGGACTAGCGGGGGGCATGAGACCCAGTACTTC.

V gene TRBV3-1 (or the pseudogene TRBV3-2) combines with J gene TRBJ2-5; possible D gene TRBD2, 6 bases. The CDR3 is made up of 15 amino acids. Trimming removed 0 bases from V and 2 bases from J, with 10 bases in between. Germline-derived CDR1 and CDR2 are LGHDT and YNNKEL (reference sequence). CDR3 residues: CASSQDGRGQETQYF. As DNA, the CDR3 is TGTGCCAGCAGCCAAGACGGGCGGGGACAAGAGACCCAGTACTTC.

The chain is built from TRBV5-1 and TRBJ2-7; 8 bases are shared with TRBD1. The V gene's germline CDR1 is SGHRS and CDR2 YFSETQ. CDR3 length: 16 amino acids. V was pared by 5 bases and J by 5 bases, with 15 bases of the junction left unmatched. This CDR3 is CASRSGGGQGYHEQYF. The CDR3 DNA reads as TGCGCCAGCAGATCAGGAGGCGGACAGGGATACCACGAGCAGTACTTC.

The CDR3 DNA is TGTGCCATCAGTGAGTTTGTGTTTGAAGGGAGTAGCAATCAGCCCCAGCATTTT. Translation: CAISEFVFEGSSNQPQHF. This chain links TRBV10-3 with TRBJ1-5; no firm D call. V was trimmed by 1 base and J by 0 bases, leaving 16 bases between them. The CDR3 spans 18 residues. Germline lookup yields CDR1 ENHRY and CDR2 SYGVKD.

V usage is TRBV7-8 and J usage is TRBJ2-5; D is perhaps TRBD2 (5 bases). Germline values: CDR1 SGHVS, CDR2 FQNEAQ. V lost 5 bases and J 0 bases, leaving 13 bases between the germline ends. The CDR3 consists of 15 residues. The DNA of the CDR3 is TGTGCCAGCAGCCCCGGACTGGTGTACCAAGAGACCCAGTACTTC. This translates into CASSPGLVYQETQYF. Using reference TRBV7-8 and TRBJ2-5 for the parts outside the CDR3, the full variable domain is GAGVSQSPRYKVAKRGQDVALRCDPISGHVSLFWYQQALGQGPEFLTYFQNEAQLDKSGLPSDRFFAERPEGSVSTLKIQRTQQEDSAVYLCASSPGLVYQETQYFGPGTRLLVL.

This clone was seen just once. The chain is built from TRBV6-5 and TRBJ1-1; D possibly corresponds to TRBD1 (5 bases). CDR3 length equals 11 residues. Germline values: CDR1 MNHEY, CDR2 SVGAGI. V was shortened by 8 bases and J by 12 bases, with 16 bases between the two germline ends. CDR3 DNA: TGTGCCAGCTCCCAAGGGGCAGAGACTTTCTTT. Translation: CASSQGAETFF.